This T cell receptor (beta chain) was captured in a study of T cell repertoires in cytomegalovirus infection. On the study more broadly: Signatures in public TCR beta sequences pointed to both CMV infection and matching HLA type. Study findings and constraints: Dominating the ex vivo response were TCR beta clonotypes that were CMV-specific and HLA-C-restricted. The cumulative frequency of public TCR beta families identified carriers of CMV plus the relevant HLA.

TCRdb analysed the reads with MiXCR anew, one entry per CDR3 protein. The sample carries some 440,000 distinct CDR3 sequences, roughly 30% recorded once. A word on this clonotype: What it recognizes is unknown. Relative to the germline gene, one junction end is altered; a read error may explain this.

CDR3 size: 16 residues. In germline, CDR1 is MNHEY, CDR2 SVGAGI. The sequenced sample was PBMCs. V is TRBV6-5 and J is TRBJ2-3; D possibly matches TRBD1 or TRBD2 (6 bases each). This clonotype was obtained from a human donor in good health (CMV status not recorded). Some clones in this sample may be carry-over from other donors' samples. CDR3 protein: CSSRGLLAGTTDTQYF. Written as DNA, the CDR3 is TGTTCCAGCAGGGGCCTCTTGGCGGGGACAACAGATACGCAGTATTTT.